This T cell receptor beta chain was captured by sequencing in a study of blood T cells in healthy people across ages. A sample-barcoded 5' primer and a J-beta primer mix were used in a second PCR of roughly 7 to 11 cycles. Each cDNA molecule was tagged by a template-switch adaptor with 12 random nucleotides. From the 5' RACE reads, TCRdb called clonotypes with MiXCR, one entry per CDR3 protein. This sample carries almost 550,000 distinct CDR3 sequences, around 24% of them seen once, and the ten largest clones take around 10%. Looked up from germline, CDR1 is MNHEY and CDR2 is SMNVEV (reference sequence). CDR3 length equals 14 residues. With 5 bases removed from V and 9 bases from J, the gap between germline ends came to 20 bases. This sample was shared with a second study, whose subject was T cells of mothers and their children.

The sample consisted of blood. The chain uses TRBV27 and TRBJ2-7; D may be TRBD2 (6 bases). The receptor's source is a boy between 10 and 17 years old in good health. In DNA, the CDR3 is TGTGCCAGCAGTCCTAGCCTAGCGCTGGGTCGGCAGTACTTC. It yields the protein CASSPSLALGRQYF.